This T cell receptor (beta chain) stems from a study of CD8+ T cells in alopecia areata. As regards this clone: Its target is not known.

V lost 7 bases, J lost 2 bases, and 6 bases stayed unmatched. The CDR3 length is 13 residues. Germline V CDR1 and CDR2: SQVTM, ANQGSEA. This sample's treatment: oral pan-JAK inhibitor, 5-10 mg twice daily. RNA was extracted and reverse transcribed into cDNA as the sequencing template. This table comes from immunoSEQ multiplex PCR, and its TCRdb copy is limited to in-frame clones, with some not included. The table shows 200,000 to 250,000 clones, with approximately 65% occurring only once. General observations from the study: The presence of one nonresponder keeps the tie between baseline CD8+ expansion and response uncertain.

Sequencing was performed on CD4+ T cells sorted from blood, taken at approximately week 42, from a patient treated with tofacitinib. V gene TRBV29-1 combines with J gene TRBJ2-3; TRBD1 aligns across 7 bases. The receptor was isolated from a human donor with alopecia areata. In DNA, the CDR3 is TGCAGCGGGGGACAGTTCCTCACAGATACGCAGTATTTT. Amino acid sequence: CSGGQFLTDTQYF.